The clone carrying this T cell receptor beta chain was seen a few times. The record originates from a study of CD8+CD57+ T cells in acquired aplastic anemia. The germline gives CDR1 MRHNA, CDR2 SNTAGT. Trimming shortened V by 4 bases and J by 9 bases, and 13 bases separated the two germline ends. This CDR3 contains 14 residues. Genomic DNA served as template for TCR beta VDJ and CDR3 profiling. TCRdb recomputed calls from the reads with MiXCR, one row per CDR3 protein. The table has hundreds of thousands of distinct CDR3 sequences, less than 85% seen once. An expansion of CD8+CD57+ cells by flow cytometry had been shown in patients chosen for sequencing.

Sequences were obtained from sorted CD4+, CD8+, or CD8+CD57+ T cells (not recorded which) from PBMCs. The rearrangement links TRBV6-4 to TRBJ1-6, with D uncertain. The clonotype was recovered from a human donor with aplastic anemia. This CDR3 reads CASSVLAGGSPLHF. CDR3 sequence (DNA): TGTGCCAGCAGTGTCCTAGCGGGAGGTTCACCCCTCCACTTT.